The TCR beta chain described here comes from a study of T cell repertoires in breast cancer. As for the study in general: Approximately 10 reads per input cell, roughly 460,000 sequences per sample, on average.

After removal of 2 bases from V and 2 bases from J, the junction contained 5 bases not matched to a gene. Germline CDR1 is SGHVS and CDR2 is FNYEAQ. CDR3 length: 15 residues. Findings of the study overall: About 18 TCR pairs shared by seven or more tumors were possibly tumor-specific.

As regards this clonotype: Its antigen is not identified.

Unpaired genes were suppressed by blocking oligonucleotides during a second nested PCR. In TCRdb, the emulsion pairing reads were re-called with MiXCR into one record per CDR3 protein. The table records about 370 distinct CDR3 sequences, nearly 50% of them present only once. The expanded emulsion RT-PCR method captured paired alpha and beta chains from CD8+ T cells. The chain is built from TRBV7-6 and TRBJ1-2; the match to TRBD1 covers 7 bases. The source material was CD8+ T cells. The TCR originated in a pool of human donors with breast cancer or a healthy control (not recorded which). CDR3 protein: CASSLYMGQNYGYTF. The CDR3 bases are TGTGCCAGCAGCTTATATATGGGACAGAACTATGGCTACACCTTC.